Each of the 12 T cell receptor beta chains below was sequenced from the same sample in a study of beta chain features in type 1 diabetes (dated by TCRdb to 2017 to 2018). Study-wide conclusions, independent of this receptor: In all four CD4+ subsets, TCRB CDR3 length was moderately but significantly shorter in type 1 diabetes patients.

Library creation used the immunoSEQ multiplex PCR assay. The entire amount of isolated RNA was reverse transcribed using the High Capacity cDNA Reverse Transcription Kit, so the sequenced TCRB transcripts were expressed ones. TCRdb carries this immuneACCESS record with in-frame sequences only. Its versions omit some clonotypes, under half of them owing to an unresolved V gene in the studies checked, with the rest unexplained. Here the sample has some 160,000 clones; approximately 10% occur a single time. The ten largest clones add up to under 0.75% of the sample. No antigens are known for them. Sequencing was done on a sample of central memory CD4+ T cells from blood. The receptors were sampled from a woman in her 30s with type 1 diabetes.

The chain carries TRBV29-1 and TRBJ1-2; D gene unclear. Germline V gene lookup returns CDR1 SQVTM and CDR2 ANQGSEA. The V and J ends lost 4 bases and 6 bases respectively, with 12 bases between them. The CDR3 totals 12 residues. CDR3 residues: CSVGSGSHGYTF. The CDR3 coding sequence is TGCAGCGTTGGATCGGGTTCCCATGGCTACACCTTC. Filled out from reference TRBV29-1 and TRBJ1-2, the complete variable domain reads SAVISQKPSRDICQRGTSLTIQCQVDSQVTMMFWYRQQPGQSLTLIATANQGSEATYESGFVIDKFPISRPNLTFSTLTVSNMSPEDSSIYLCSVGSGSHGYTFGSGTRLTVV.

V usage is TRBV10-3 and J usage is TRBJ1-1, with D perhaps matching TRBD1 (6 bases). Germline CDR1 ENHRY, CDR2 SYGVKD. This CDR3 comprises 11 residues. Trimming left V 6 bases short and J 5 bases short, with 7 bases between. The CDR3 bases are TGTGCCATCAGCGGACAGACTGAAGCTTTCTTT. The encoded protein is CAISGQTEAFF.

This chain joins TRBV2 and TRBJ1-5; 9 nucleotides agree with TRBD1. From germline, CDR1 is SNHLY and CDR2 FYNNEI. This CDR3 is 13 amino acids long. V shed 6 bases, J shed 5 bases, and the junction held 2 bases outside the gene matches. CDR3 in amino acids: CASRWTGDQPQHF. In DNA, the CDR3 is TGTGCCAGCAGATGGACAGGGGATCAGCCCCAGCATTTT.

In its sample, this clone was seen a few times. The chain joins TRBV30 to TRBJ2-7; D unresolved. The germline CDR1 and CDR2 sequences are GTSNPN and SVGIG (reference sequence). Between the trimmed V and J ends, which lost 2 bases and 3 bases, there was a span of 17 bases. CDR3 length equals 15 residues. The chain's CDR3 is CAWSSTADFYYEQYF. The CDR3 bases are TGTGCCTGGAGTTCGACGGCCGACTTCTACTACGAGCAGTACTTC.

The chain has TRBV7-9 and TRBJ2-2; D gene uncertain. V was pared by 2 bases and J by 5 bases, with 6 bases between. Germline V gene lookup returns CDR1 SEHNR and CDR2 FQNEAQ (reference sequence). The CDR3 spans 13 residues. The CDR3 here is CASSLSATGELFF. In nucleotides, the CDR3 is TGTGCCAGCAGCTTATCCGCGACCGGGGAGCTGTTTTTT.

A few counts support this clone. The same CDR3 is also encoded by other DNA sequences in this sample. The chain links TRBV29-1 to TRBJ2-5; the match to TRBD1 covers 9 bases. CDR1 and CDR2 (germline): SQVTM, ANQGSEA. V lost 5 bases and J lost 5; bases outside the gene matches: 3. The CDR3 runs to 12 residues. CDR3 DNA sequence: TGCAGCGTTACTACAGGGGGCGAGACCCAGTACTTC. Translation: CSVTTGGETQYF.

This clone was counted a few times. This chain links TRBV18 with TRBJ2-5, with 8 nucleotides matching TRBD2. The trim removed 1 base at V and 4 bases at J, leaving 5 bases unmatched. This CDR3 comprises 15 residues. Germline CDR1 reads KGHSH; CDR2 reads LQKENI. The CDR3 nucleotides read TGTGCCAGCTCACCACGGGCCGGGAGGGGAGAGACCCAGTACTTC. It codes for CASSPRAGRGETQYF.

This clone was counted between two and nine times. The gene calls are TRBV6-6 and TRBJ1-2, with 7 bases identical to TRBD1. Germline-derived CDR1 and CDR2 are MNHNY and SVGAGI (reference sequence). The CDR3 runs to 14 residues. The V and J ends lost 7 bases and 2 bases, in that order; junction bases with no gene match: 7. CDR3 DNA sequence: TGTGCCAGCATCGAGACAGGGACCAACTATGGCTACACCTTC. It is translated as CASIETGTNYGYTF.

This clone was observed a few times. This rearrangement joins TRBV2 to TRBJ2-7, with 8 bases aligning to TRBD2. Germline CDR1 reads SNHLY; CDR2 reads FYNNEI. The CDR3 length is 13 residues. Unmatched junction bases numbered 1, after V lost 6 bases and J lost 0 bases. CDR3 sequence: CASRLADSYEQYF. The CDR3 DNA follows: TGTGCCAGCAGACTAGCGGACTCCTACGAGCAGTACTTC.

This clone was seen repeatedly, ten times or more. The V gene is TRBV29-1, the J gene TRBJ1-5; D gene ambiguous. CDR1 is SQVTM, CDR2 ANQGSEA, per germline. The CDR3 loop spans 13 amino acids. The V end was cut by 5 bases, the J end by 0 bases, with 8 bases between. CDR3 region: CSVCLSSNQPQHF. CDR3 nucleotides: TGCAGCGTTTGTCTCAGTAGCAATCAGCCCCAGCATTTT.

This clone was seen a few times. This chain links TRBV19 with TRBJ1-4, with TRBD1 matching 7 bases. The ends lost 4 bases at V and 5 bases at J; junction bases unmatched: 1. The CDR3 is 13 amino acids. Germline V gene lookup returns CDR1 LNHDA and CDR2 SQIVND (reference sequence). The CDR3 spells CASSTGQNEKLFF. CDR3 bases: TGTGCCAGTAGTACGGGACAGAATGAAAAACTGTTTTTT.

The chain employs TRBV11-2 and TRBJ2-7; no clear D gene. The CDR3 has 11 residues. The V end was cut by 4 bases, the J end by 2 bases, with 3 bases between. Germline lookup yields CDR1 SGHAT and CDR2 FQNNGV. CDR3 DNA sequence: TGTGCCAGCAGCTCCGCCTACGAGCAGTACTTC. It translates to CASSSAYEQYF.